Following are 24 T cell receptor beta chains from one sample sequenced in a study of T cell repertoires in cytomegalovirus infection. TCRdb re-called the reads through MiXCR, storing one row per CDR3 protein. Among some 390,000 distinct CDR3 sequences, approximately 18% were seen once, and the ten largest hold approximately 10%. Sequences were obtained from PBMCs. All receptors come from a human donor in good health (CMV status not recorded). Some clones in this sample may be carry-over from other donors' samples.

This clonotype showed up just a few times. The chain has TRBV2 and TRBJ1-2; the match to TRBD1 covers 11 bases. There are 17 residues in the CDR3. The trim removed 4 bases at V and 2 bases at J, leaving 9 bases unmatched. Germline CDR1 is SNHLY and CDR2 is FYNNEI. CDR3 sequence (DNA): TGTGCCAGCAGTGCTAGGACAGGGGGCCTTTGGAACTATGGCTACACCTTC. Translation: CASSARTGGLWNYGYTF.

As regards this clonotype: A much larger clone differs by one base, so this may be a read error. The DNA for the CDR3 is TGTGCCAGCTGCTTAGATTTATCAGGGGGCGAGAAGCCCCAGCATTTT. Encoded protein: CASCLDLSGGEKPQHF. J is TRBJ1-5 and V is TRBV11-2; 8 bases match TRBD1. The CDR3 is made up of 16 amino acids. Germline loops: CDR1 SGHAT, CDR2 FQNNGV.

The V call is TRBV4-3, the J call TRBJ2-5; 8 positions match TRBD2. Trimming took 3 bases from V and 5 from J; bases not matched to a gene: 11. CDR3 length equals 16 residues. Germline V gives CDR1 LGHNA, CDR2 YSLEER. Written as DNA, the CDR3 is TGCGCCAGCAGCCATCACTCCGGGAGGGCCGGGGAGACCCAGTACTTC. Its translation: CASSHHSGRAGETQYF.

This clonotype was seen a few times. The chain joins TRBV6-5 to TRBJ1-2; D may be TRBD1 (6 bases). With 0 bases removed from V and 5 bases from J, the gap between germline ends came to 10 bases. Per the germline V gene, CDR1 is MNHEY and CDR2 is SVGAGI. CDR3 length equals 14 residues. The CDR3: CASSYSRTAYGYTF. The CDR3 DNA reads TGTGCCAGCAGTTACTCGAGGACAGCTTATGGCTACACCTTC.

The chain is built from TRBV29-1 and TRBJ2-1; TRBD2 is a possible D gene (6 bases). V was clipped by 4 bases and J by 0 bases, with 10 bases between them. Germline CDR1 SQVTM, CDR2 ANQGSEA. CDR3 length: 14 amino acids. In nucleotides, the CDR3 is TGCAGCGTTGCGCGGGGCGCCTCCTACAATGAGCAGTTCTTC. Amino acids: CSVARGASYNEQFF.

This clonotype appeared a few times. CDR3: CATSRDSFPSQPQHF. The CDR3 coding sequence is TGTGCCACCAGCAGAGACTCCTTCCCCAGTCAGCCCCAGCATTTT. J is TRBJ1-5 and V is TRBV15; no firm D call. V lost 0 bases and J 6 bases, leaving 12 bases between the germline ends. CDR3 size: 15 residues. Germline loops: CDR1 LNHNV, CDR2 YYDKDF (reference sequence).

This clonotype occurred many times. The chain joins TRBV7-8 to TRBJ2-7, with D perhaps matching TRBD2 (5 bases). Trimming shortened V by 0 bases and J by 9 bases, and 9 bases separated the two germline ends. CDR1 is SGHVS, CDR2 FQNEAQ, per germline. The CDR3 has 12 residues. CDR3 bases: TGTGCCAGCAGCTTAGCCGCGGGCAGGCAGTACTTC. Its protein is CASSLAAGRQYF.

There are a few counts of this clonotype. This chain uses TRBV18 with TRBJ1-5, with 7 positions matching TRBD1. V lost 6 bases and J lost 2; bases outside the gene matches: 4. Germline loops: CDR1 KGHSH, CDR2 LQKENI. CDR3 length equals 14 residues. The CDR3: CASSDTGGNQPQHF. The CDR3 nucleotides are TGTGCCAGCTCGGATACAGGGGGCAATCAGCCCCAGCATTTT. Full variable domain (rest looked up from reference TRBV18 and TRBJ1-5): NAGVMQNPRHLVRRRGQEARLRCSPMKGHSHVYWYRQLPEEGLKFMVYLQKENIIDESGMPKERFSAEFPKEGPSILRIQQVVRGDSAAYFCASSDTGGNQPQHFGDGTRLSIL.

This CDR3 is CASSPQGAVGSAFF. Here the CDR3 DNA reads TGTGCCAGCAGCCCACAGGGGGCGGTCGGGTCAGCTTTCTTT. The chain links TRBV5-5 to TRBJ1-1; 9 bases match TRBD1. The ends lost 4 bases at V and 10 bases at J; junction bases unmatched: 11. Germline-derived CDR1 and CDR2 are SGHKS and YYEKEE (reference sequence). The CDR3 has 14 amino acids.

The chain recombines TRBV5-1 with TRBJ1-1; D call uncertain. V was cut by 0 bases and J by 4 bases, with 10 bases left in between. This CDR3 is 14 amino acids long. Germline V gene sequence: CDR1 SGHRS, CDR2 YFSETQ. CDR3 protein: CASSLEGGSTEAFF. DNA of the CDR3: TGCGCCAGCAGCTTGGAGGGTGGAAGCACTGAAGCTTTCTTT.

The J gene is TRBJ1-6, the V gene TRBV5-1; 8 bases are shared with TRBD1. CDR3 length: 14 residues. The V segment lost 4 bases and the J segment 8 bases; nucleotides outside the gene matches: 5. Germline V gene sequence: CDR1 SGHRS, CDR2 YFSETQ. CDR3 loop: CASSKQGDDSPLHF. The CDR3 nucleotides are TGCGCCAGCAGCAAACAGGGGGACGATTCACCCCTCCACTTT.

The CDR3 region is CASSLGWRETQYF. The CDR3 DNA reads as TGTGCCAGCAGTTTAGGGTGGAGAGAGACCCAGTACTTC. The rearrangement uses TRBV12-3 or TRBV12-4 and TRBJ2-5, with D hard to call. There are 13 residues in the CDR3. The V end was cut by 1 base, the J end by 4 bases, with 7 bases between.

The chain links TRBV4-1 to TRBJ1-1; possible D gene TRBD1, 5 bases. Germline values: CDR1 MGHRA, CDR2 YSYEKL. V lost 0 bases, J lost 11 bases, and 16 bases lay in between. This CDR3 comprises 14 residues. In DNA form, the CDR3 reads TGCGCCAGCAGCCAAGAAAATTACTGGTCAGGGGCTTTCTTT. It specifies CASSQENYWSGAFF.

This clonotype was observed a few times. The chain uses TRBV9 and TRBJ1-3; D not certain. The CDR3 is 15 amino acids. Trimming cost V 5 bases and J 0 bases, with 12 bases left between them. Germline V CDR1 and CDR2: SGDLS, YYNGEE. CDR3 sequence (DNA): TGTGCCAGCAGTAACGGGCACATCTCTGGAAACACCATATATTTT. This codes for CASSNGHISGNTIYF.

The sample holds a few counts of this clonotype. The chain recombines TRBV12-3 or TRBV12-4 with TRBJ1-1; a possible D gene is TRBD1 (5 bases). Trimming left V 2 bases short and J 11 bases short, with 18 bases between. This CDR3 region has 14 residues. The CDR3 coding sequence is TGTGCCAGCAGTTTAAAGGGGACGGCTCTTCGGGCTTTCTTT. This translates into CASSLKGTALRAFF.

This clonotype was detected only a few times. This chain connects TRBV6-6 to TRBJ2-7; D may be TRBD1 (5 bases). The CDR3 is 15 residues long. Trimming removed 0 bases at V and 3 bases at J, with 12 bases between. In germline, CDR1 is MNHNY, CDR2 SVGAGI (reference sequence). CDR3 coding DNA: TGTGCCAGCAGTTACTCTTGGGGCGCCTTCTACGAGCAGTACTTC. This gives the protein CASSYSWGAFYEQYF.

In its sample, this clonotype was seen many times. The rearrangement uses TRBV7-2 and TRBJ2-5, with 8 bases lining up with TRBD2. The CDR3 is 16 amino acids. V lost 2 bases and J lost 5; bases outside the gene matches: 10. Germline assignment: CDR1 SGHTA and CDR2 FQGNSA. The CDR3 loop reads CASSLRRLAGWETQYF. CDR3 sequence (DNA): TGTGCCAGCAGCTTACGCCGGTTAGCGGGATGGGAGACCCAGTACTTC. Looking up the rest from reference TRBV7-2 and TRBJ2-5 gives the full variable domain: GAGVSQSPSNKVTEKGKDVELRCDPISGHTALYWYRQSLGQGLEFLIYFQGNSAPDKSGLPSDRFSAERTGGSVSTLTIQRTQQEDSAVYLCASSLRRLAGWETQYFGPGTRLLVL.

This clonotype was seen only a few times. This chain links TRBV24-1 with TRBJ1-1; tentative D call: TRBD1 (6 bases). Germline V gene lookup returns CDR1 KGHDR and CDR2 SFDVKD. The CDR3 spans 18 residues. V was cut by 12 bases and J by 0 bases, with 28 bases left in between. Written as DNA, the CDR3 is TGTGCCCCTCAGCCGGTTTCCAAGGGGGTAGCCATGAACACTGAAGCTTTCTTT. Protein: CAPQPVSKGVAMNTEAFF.

A few counts support this clonotype. V gene TRBV7-8 combines with J gene TRBJ2-5; TRBD1 matches at 8 bases. The junction had 5 bases not matched to a gene; V was cut back by 3 bases and J by 2 bases. Germline-derived CDR1 and CDR2 are SGHVS and FQNEAQ. The CDR3 is 15 residues long. CDR3 protein: CASSLDRASQETQYF. The CDR3 bases are TGTGCCAGCAGCTTGGACAGGGCGAGTCAAGAGACCCAGTACTTC.

The chain recombines TRBV19 with TRBJ2-1; D gene uncertain. This CDR3 has 16 residues. In germline, CDR1 is LNHDA, CDR2 SQIVND (reference sequence). V was cut by 5 bases and J by 7 bases, with 21 bases left in between. CDR3 DNA sequence: TGTGCCAGTAGTCCGCACCCGGGTTTTGTTGGGAATGAGCAGTTCTTC. Translation gives CASSPHPGFVGNEQFF.

About this clonotype itself: A much larger clone sits a single nucleotide away, making a read error possible. V is TRBV6-2 or TRBV6-3 and J is TRBJ1-1; D remains unclear. Germline V CDR1 and CDR2: MNHEY, SVGEGT. This CDR3 is built from 10 residues. The V end lost 5 bases, the J end lost 7 bases, and 5 bases lay between the germline ends. CDR3 sequence (DNA): TGTGCCAGCAGTCACAATGAAGCTTTCTTT. This encodes CASSHNEAFF.

This clonotype came up many times. The chain carries TRBV7-2 and TRBJ1-3; D may be TRBD1 (5 bases). The CDR3 is 14 amino acids. The germline CDR1 and CDR2 sequences are SGHTA and FQGNSA. Trimming cost V 4 bases and J 1 base, with 8 bases left between them. The CDR3 DNA reads as TGTGCCAGCAGCTGGGGGGTGTCTGGAAACACCATATATTTT. Translating gives CASSWGVSGNTIYF. The entire variable domain, with the rest obtained from reference TRBV7-2 and TRBJ1-3, is as follows: GAGVSQSPSNKVTEKGKDVELRCDPISGHTALYWYRQSLGQGLEFLIYFQGNSAPDKSGLPSDRFSAERTGGSVSTLTIQRTQQEDSAVYLCASSWGVSGNTIYFGEGSWLTVV.

This clonotype was picked up many times. This rearrangement joins TRBV7-2 to TRBJ2-7; D gene unclear. The germline V gene has CDR1 SGHTA and CDR2 FQGNSA. Trimming removed 1 base from V and 4 bases from J, with 8 bases in between. The CDR3 covers 13 residues. The CDR3 DNA reads as TGTGCCAGCAGCTTAGGGTCCAGGTACGAGCAGTACTTC. Translated: CASSLGSRYEQYF.

This clonotype came up many times. The CDR3 bases are TGTGCCAGCAGACTCCTTAGTGAGCAGTTCTTC. Residues: CASRLLSEQFF. The chain couples TRBV7-9 to TRBJ2-1; D not resolved. V lost 6 bases to trimming and J lost 9 bases, with 9 bases between them. The germline gives CDR1 SEHNR, CDR2 FQNEAQ (reference sequence). The length of the CDR3 is 11 residues.